The 10 T cell receptor beta chains in this list originate from one sample, sequenced in a study of OX40 agonist ivuxolimab in advanced cancers. The table came from immunoSEQ multiplex PCR; TCRdb's copy has only in-frame clones and leaves some out. The sample lists about 35,000 clones; 79% were seen once. The sequencing used CD4+ or CD8+ T cells sorted from blood, collected in a trial of the OX40 agonist ivuxolimab. These TCRs come from an adult with an advanced solid tumor such as melanoma, head and neck, liver or kidney cancer.

The chain has TRBV30 and TRBJ2-1, with D maybe TRBD1 (5 bases). The V end was cut by 5 bases, the J end by 5 bases, with 16 bases between. Germline assignment: CDR1 GTSNPN and CDR2 SVGIG (reference sequence). The CDR3 has 14 amino acids. CDR3 sequence: CAWEVGASNNEQFF. CDR3 in DNA: TGTGCCTGGGAGGTTGGGGCGAGTAACAATGAGCAGTTCTTC. The variable domain in full, completed from reference TRBV30 and TRBJ2-1, reads SQTIHQWPATLVQPVGSPLSLECTVEGTSNPNLYWYRQAAGRGLQLLFYSVGIGQISSEVPQNLSASRPQDRQFILSSKKLLLSDSGFYLCAWEVGASNNEQFFGPGTRLTVL.

V usage is TRBV5-6 and J usage is TRBJ2-2, with 10 bases that match TRBD2. This CDR3 has 15 residues. V lost 2 bases, J lost 7 bases, and 5 bases stayed unmatched. Looked up from germline, CDR1 is SGHDT and CDR2 is YYEEEE. CDR3 sequence: CASSLAGGPHGELFF. In DNA form, the CDR3 reads TGTGCCAGCAGCTTAGCGGGGGGGCCTCACGGGGAGCTGTTTTTT.

This chain joins TRBV5-4 and TRBJ1-6, with D uncertain. Germline V gene lookup returns CDR1 SGHNT and CDR2 YYREEE (reference sequence). The CDR3 totals 20 residues. The V end lost 4 bases, the J end lost 0 bases, and 23 bases lay between the germline ends. The CDR3 nucleotides are TGTGCCAGCAGCCTGCATTATAGTTTAAGGGCGACCTCCTATAATTCACCCCTCCACTTT. Translation: CASSLHYSLRATSYNSPLHF.

The rearrangement joins TRBV4-1 to TRBJ1-4; D remains unclear. Trimming shortened V by 3 bases and J by 8 bases, and 13 bases separated the two germline ends. The germline gives CDR1 MGHRA, CDR2 YSYEKL. This CDR3 has 14 amino acids. CDR3 sequence (DNA): TGCGCCAGCAGCCAGTCCGGTGGACGGGAAAAACTGTTTTTT. Its protein product is CASSQSGGREKLFF.

The V gene is TRBV7-2, the J gene TRBJ2-3, with D tentatively TRBD1 or TRBD2 (5 bases each). CDR1 is SGHTA, CDR2 FQGNSA, per germline. V lost 4 bases to trimming and J lost 1 base, with 9 bases between them. This CDR3 comprises 14 residues. As DNA, the CDR3 is TGTGCCAGCAGCTCAATGGGGGGCACAGATACGCAGTATTTT. Amino acid sequence: CASSSMGGTDTQYF.

The chain has TRBV5-3 and TRBJ2-3; TRBD1 matches at 8 bases. TRBV5-3 is flagged as an ORF with uncertain function. The CDR3 runs to 16 residues. The V and J ends lost 0 bases and 0 bases, in that order; junction bases with no gene match: 3. The DNA of the CDR3 is TGTGCCAGAAGCTTGGGGGACAGGATCAGCACAGATACGCAGTATTTT. It translates to CARSLGDRISTDTQYF.

The chain couples TRBV28 to TRBJ2-7, with 7 positions matching TRBD1. V was clipped by 3 bases and J by 2 bases; unmatched bases: 4. This CDR3 contains 14 residues. The germline V gene encodes CDR1 MDHEN and CDR2 SYDVKM. The CDR3 coding sequence is TGTGCCAGCAGTTTTACAGGGGTGGCCTACGAGCAGTACTTC. As protein: CASSFTGVAYEQYF.

The chain links TRBV2 to TRBJ2-1, with D perhaps assigned TRBD1 or TRBD2 (5 bases each). V lost 6 bases and J 4 bases, leaving 22 bases between the germline ends. The CDR3 length is 17 residues. Germline V gene lookup returns CDR1 SNHLY and CDR2 FYNNEI. The CDR3 nucleotides read TGTGCCAGCAGATCATTTCTTGGGACGGGACGATACAATGAGCAGTTCTTC. Translation gives CASRSFLGTGRYNEQFF.

The V and J genes are TRBV28 and TRBJ2-7; D is uncertain. Trimming shortened V by 5 bases and J by 4 bases, and 9 bases separated the two germline ends. This CDR3 is 12 amino acids long. Germline values: CDR1 MDHEN, CDR2 SYDVKM. CDR3 residues: CASSVAPYEQYF. CDR3 coding DNA: TGTGCCAGCAGTGTCGCACCATACGAGCAGTACTTC.

This chain uses TRBV7-6 with TRBJ1-3; D might be TRBD1 (5 bases). Germline-derived CDR1 and CDR2 are SGHVS and FNYEAQ. This CDR3 spans 16 amino acids. Trimming cost V 5 bases and J 2 bases, with 16 bases left between them. The CDR3 loop is CASSPNPQGTGNTIYF. As DNA, the CDR3 is TGTGCCAGCAGCCCTAACCCCCAGGGTACTGGAAACACCATATATTTT.